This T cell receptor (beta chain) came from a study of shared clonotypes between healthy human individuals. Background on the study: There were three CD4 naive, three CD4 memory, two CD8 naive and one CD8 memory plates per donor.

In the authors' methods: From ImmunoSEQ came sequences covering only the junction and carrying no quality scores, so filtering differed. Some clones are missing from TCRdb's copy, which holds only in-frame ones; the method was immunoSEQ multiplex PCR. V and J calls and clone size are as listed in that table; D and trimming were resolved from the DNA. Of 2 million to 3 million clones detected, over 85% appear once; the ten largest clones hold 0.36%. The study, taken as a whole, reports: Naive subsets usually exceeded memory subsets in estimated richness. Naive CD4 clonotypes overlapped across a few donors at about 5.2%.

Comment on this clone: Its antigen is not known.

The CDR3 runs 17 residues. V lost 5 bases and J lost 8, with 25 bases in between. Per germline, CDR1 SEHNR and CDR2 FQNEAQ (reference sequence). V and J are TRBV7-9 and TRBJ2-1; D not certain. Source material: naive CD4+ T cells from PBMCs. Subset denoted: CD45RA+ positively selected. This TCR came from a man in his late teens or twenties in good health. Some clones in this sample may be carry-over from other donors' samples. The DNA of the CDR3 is TGTGCCAGCAGCCCCTCTTGGGCGGTCCCCAAGGTGGATGAGCAGTTCTTC. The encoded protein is CASSPSWAVPKVDEQFF.